The rows below give T cell receptor beta chains drawn from one sample of a study of blood T cell repertoires in COVID-19. Method: immunoSEQ multiplex PCR; TCRdb's copy keeps in-frame clones and lacks some. The data hold a few hundred thousand clones, with 70% to 85% observed a single time. The source material was peripheral blood. The receptors derive from a woman between 35 and 50 years old who had recovered from COVID-19. Both conserved end residues are part of each CDR3. D genes are given only for firm matches. Clone size is stated in some rows and not others, as once, few, many or a class when expanded.

j_gene,d_gene,v_gene,len,abundance,CDR3nt,CDR3aa
TRBJ2-5,TRBD2,TRBV6-5,15,NA,TGTGCCACCCTCGCCTCAACGTGGGGGGGAGAGACCCAGTACTTC,CATLASTWGGETQYF
TRBJ1-1,TRBD1,TRBV25-1,14,NA,TGTGCCAGCAGGTCTGACAGGGGAAGGACTGAAGCTTTCTTT,CASRSDRGRTEAFF
TRBJ1-2,NA,TRBV6-5,14,NA,TGTGCCAGCAGTTACGGGGGACAATCTTATGGCTACACCTTC,CASSYGGQSYGYTF
TRBJ1-2,TRBD1,TRBV18,15,NA,TGTGCCAGCTCACCTGGGACAGGGGGACGCTATGGCTACACCTTC,CASSPGTGGRYGYTF
TRBJ1-1,TRBD1,TRBV2,14,NA,TGTGCCAGCAGTCCCAAGCCAGGGGGCACTGAAGCTTTCTTT,CASSPKPGGTEAFF
TRBJ2-2,NA,TRBV19,15,NA,TGTGCCAGTAGTATCTCGAGTTTAAACACCGGGGAGCTGTTTTTT,CASSISSLNTGELFF
TRBJ1-4,TRBD1,TRBV6-1,14,once,TGTGCCAGCAGACGACAGGGGGCCGAGGAAAAACTGTTTTTT,CASRRQGAEEKLFF
TRBJ1-4,NA,TRBV19,14,NA,TGTGCCAGTAGTCGGGGGGCAAGTGGTGAAAAACTGTTTTTT,CASSRGASGEKLFF
TRBJ1-2,TRBD1,TRBV7-8,15,NA,TGTGCCAGCAGCTTATCGCCAGGGGGGACCTATGGCTACACCTTC,CASSLSPGGTYGYTF
TRBJ1-2,TRBD1,TRBV4-3,18,NA,TGCGCCAGCAGCCAAGACAGGACAGGGTCGGGGAACTGGGGTGGCTACACCTTC,CASSQDRTGSGNWGGYTF
TRBJ2-1,TRBD2,TRBV3-1/TRBV3-2,14,NA,TGTGCCAGCAGCCAAGTAGGGACTAGCGCTGAGCAGTTCTTC,CASSQVGTSAEQFF
TRBJ2-5,NA,TRBV5-4,15,few,TGTGCCAGCAGCTTGATGTCAGGCCCCCAAGAGACCCAGTACTTC,CASSLMSGPQETQYF
TRBJ1-5,TRBD1,TRBV19,16,NA,TGTGCCAGTACTGTCCTGGGACAGGGACCCAATCAGCCCCAGCATTTT,CASTVLGQGPNQPQHF
TRBJ2-7,TRBD1,TRBV7-8,13,NA,TGTGCCAGCAGCGGGGACAGGTCACAATCGGGGTACTTC,CASSGDRSQSGYF
TRBJ2-1,TRBD1,TRBV19,15,NA,TGTGCCAGTAGTAGACCCTTGGACAGGGAGAATGAGCAGTTCTTC,CASSRPLDRENEQFF
TRBJ2-1,TRBD2,TRBV20-1,14,NA,TGCAGTGCTAGTAGCGGGGGGAACTACAATGAGCAGTTCTTC,CSASSGGNYNEQFF
TRBJ2-3,TRBD1,TRBV11-2,17,once,TGTGCCAGCAGCTTAGGCTCCGGGACAGGGACTCTGGATACGCAGTATTTT,CASSLGSGTGTLDTQYF
TRBJ1-2,NA,TRBV5-4,12,NA,TGTGCCAGCAGCTTGGACAGGGATGGCTACACCTTC,CASSLDRDGYTF
TRBJ2-6,TRBD2,TRBV9,19,once,TGTGCCAGCAGCGCTGATACTCCCGACGGGAGGTCTGGGGCCAACGTCCTGACTTTC,CASSADTPDGRSGANVLTF
TRBJ2-7,NA,TRBV24-1,13,few,TGTGCCACCAGCCCTGCGTGGGGAGACGAGCAGTACTTC,CATSPAWGDEQYF
TRBJ1-1,NA,TRBV29-1,11,once,TGCAGCGTGGACAGGAACACTGAAGCTTTCTTT,CSVDRNTEAFF
TRBJ1-1,NA,TRBV4-1,15,NA,TGCGCCAGCAGCCAAGACAGGGGCTTGAACACTGAAGCTTTCTTT,CASSQDRGLNTEAFF
TRBJ1-2,NA,TRBV2,14,NA,TGTGCCAGCACCGGCGACAGTTCTTACTATGGCTACACCTTC,CASTGDSSYYGYTF
TRBJ1-4,NA,TRBV4-3,18,once,TGCGCCAGCAGCGCGCAGGGTATTCATGGGGCAACTAATGAAAAACTGTTTTTT,CASSAQGIHGATNEKLFF
TRBJ2-3,TRBD1,TRBV5-1,15,few,TGCGCCAGCAGCTTGGAGGGACAGGGAGGAGATACGCAGTATTTT,CASSLEGQGGDTQYF
TRBJ1-4,NA,TRBV19,13,NA,TGTGCCAGCAACAGGGCCTATAATGAAAAACTGTTTTTT,CASNRAYNEKLFF
TRBJ2-4,NA,TRBV7-2,17,NA,TGTGCCAGCAGCTTCCCGCCAGGGGGGATCTCCAAAAACATTCAGTACTTC,CASSFPPGGISKNIQYF
TRBJ2-7,NA,TRBV25-1,14,few,TGTGCCAGCAGTGACCGGGATCAACCCTACGAGCAGTACTTC,CASSDRDQPYEQYF
TRBJ1-2,NA,TRBV24-1,15,NA,TGTGCCACCAAGGTGAGGCGGCTGAGCCACTATGGCTACACCTTC,CATKVRRLSHYGYTF
TRBJ1-3,NA,TRBV6-5,14,NA,TGTGCCAGCAGTTACAGGCCAGGGTCGGACACCATATATTTT,CASSYRPGSDTIYF
TRBJ1-1,NA,TRBV3-1/TRBV3-2,12,few,TGTGCCAGCACCAATACAATGACTGAAGCTTTCTTT,CASTNTMTEAFF
TRBJ2-1,NA,TRBV7-2,14,NA,TGTGCCAGCAGCCAGCCCGGGCGGAACAGGAGACAGTTCTTC,CASSQPGRNRRQFF
TRBJ1-2,NA,TRBV7-9,14,NA,TGTGCCAGCAGCCCGGATCAGGGGCGCCAAGGCTACACCTTC,CASSPDQGRQGYTF
TRBJ2-7,TRBD1,TRBV20-1,14,NA,TGCAGTGCTAGTGACACAGGGGGCTTCCACGAGCAGTACTTC,CSASDTGGFHEQYF
TRBJ1-2,NA,TRBV5-1,13,NA,TGCGCCAGCAGCTTCGACAGTTACTATGGCTACACCTTC,CASSFDSYYGYTF